These 11 T cell receptor beta chains were all obtained from the same sample, sequenced in a study of technical replicates of blood from a handful of donors (dated by TCRdb to the late 2010s). Receptors were amplified or captured by the immunoSEQ multiplex PCR assay. TCRdb limited this immuneACCESS table to in-frame rearrangements with V and J called. A share of clones is missing; checked studies link under half to unresolved V genes, and the rest is unexplained. For this sample there are some 70,000 clones; roughly nine tenths appear just once. The leading ten clones occupy around 4.5% of the sample. The sequencing input was PBMCs. The source of these receptors is a human donor in good health. Some clones in this sample may be carry-over from other donors' samples.

The chain is built from TRBV4-1 and TRBJ1-1; tentatively, D is TRBD1 (6 bases). There are 16 residues in the CDR3. The germline V gene encodes CDR1 MGHRA and CDR2 YSYEKL. Deletions cut 0 bases from V and 0 bases from J, with 11 bases between. CDR3 nucleotide sequence: TGCGCCAGCAGCCAAGATTTCAGGGACATGAACACTGAAGCTTTCTTT. As protein: CASSQDFRDMNTEAFF.

The chain couples TRBV5-1 to TRBJ2-1, with 10 bases lining up with TRBD2. J lost 4 bases, V lost 3 bases, and 4 bases had no gene match. This CDR3 comprises 15 residues. Looked up from germline, CDR1 is SGHRS and CDR2 is YFSETQ. The chain's CDR3 is CASSSGLAKYNEQFF. The CDR3 nucleotides read TGCGCCAGCAGCTCGGGACTAGCGAAATACAATGAGCAGTTCTTC.

J is TRBJ2-3 and V is TRBV4-1; D call uncertain. This CDR3 has 13 amino acids. Germline CDR1 and CDR2: MGHRA and YSYEKL. V was shortened by 3 bases and J by 2 bases, with 6 bases between the two germline ends. The CDR3 bases are TGCGCCAGCAGCCAGTACACCACAGATACGCAGTATTTT. It specifies CASSQYTTDTQYF.

The chain has TRBV4-3 and TRBJ2-1; TRBD1 matches 9 bases. The CDR3 extends over 18 amino acids. In germline, CDR1 is LGHNA, CDR2 YSLEER. With 0 bases clipped from V and 5 bases from J, the junction kept 11 bases outside the gene matches. The CDR3 DNA reads TGCGCCAGCAGCCAAGATGGAACCGGGACAGGGCCGCACAATGAGCAGTTCTTC. It is translated as CASSQDGTGTGPHNEQFF.

There are a few counts of this clone. V usage is TRBV30 and J usage is TRBJ1-1, with TRBD1 as a possible D gene (5 bases). Trimming cost V 3 bases and J 6 bases, with 20 bases left between them. This CDR3 contains 15 residues. The germline CDR1 and CDR2 sequences are GTSNPN and SVGIG (reference sequence). CDR3 in DNA: TGTGCCTGGAGGGGACTTTTGGGATTCCCGGCTGAAGCTTTCTTT. Protein: CAWRGLLGFPAEAFF. Complete variable domain (other parts from reference TRBV30 and TRBJ1-1): SQTIHQWPATLVQPVGSPLSLECTVEGTSNPNLYWYRQAAGRGLQLLFYSVGIGQISSEVPQNLSASRPQDRQFILSSKKLLLSDSGFYLCAWRGLLGFPAEAFFGQGTRLTVV.

This clone was seen a few times. The V gene is TRBV11-2, the J gene TRBJ2-7, with 10 nucleotides matching TRBD1. CDR1 is SGHAT, CDR2 FQNNGV, per germline. V shed 5 bases, J shed 6 bases, and the junction held 4 bases outside the gene matches. This CDR3 has 13 residues. The CDR3 loop is CASSRDRGLEQYF. In DNA, the CDR3 is TGTGCCAGCAGCAGAGACAGGGGGCTCGAGCAGTACTTC.

This clone appeared once. V usage is TRBV5-1 and J usage is TRBJ2-1; TRBD2 agrees at 13 bases. V was clipped by 1 base and J by 1 base; unmatched bases: 8. Germline V lookup: CDR1 SGHRS, CDR2 YFSETQ. This CDR3 is built from 19 residues. The CDR3 loop reads CASSLLWTSGSESYNEQFF. The CDR3 coding sequence is TGCGCCAGCAGCTTGTTGTGGACTAGCGGGAGTGAGTCCTACAATGAGCAGTTCTTC. Using reference TRBV5-1 and TRBJ2-1 for the parts outside the CDR3, the full variable domain is KAGVTQTPRYLIKTRGQQVTLSCSPISGHRSVSWYQQTPGQGLQFLFEYFSETQRNKGNFPGRFSGRQFSNSRSEMNVSTLELGDSALYLCASSLLWTSGSESYNEQFFGPGTRLTVL.

The chain employs TRBV5-4 and TRBJ2-1; 7 nucleotides align to TRBD1. V shed 4 bases, J shed 4 bases, and the junction held 11 bases outside the gene matches. The germline V gene encodes CDR1 SGHNT and CDR2 YYREEE (reference sequence). The CDR3 has 16 residues. The CDR3 DNA is TGTGCCAGCAGCCCAGAGGGGGCCAGTAGTTACAATGAGCAGTTCTTC. Its protein product is CASSPEGASSYNEQFF.

This chain joins TRBV28 and TRBJ2-1, with 11 bases lining up with TRBD2. V trimming: 7 bases; J trimming: 10 bases; junction bases outside the gene matches: 12. CDR3 length: 15 amino acids. Germline loops: CDR1 MDHEN, CDR2 SYDVKM. The CDR3 DNA follows: TGTGCCAGCAATCTCCCTAGCGGGGGGAGGCACGAGCAGTTCTTC. It yields the protein CASNLPSGGRHEQFF.

The chain carries TRBV6-6 and TRBJ2-5; 11 bases are a match to TRBD2. The J segment lost 5 bases and the V segment lost 4 bases, leaving 9 bases of the junction unmatched. The CDR3 has 16 amino acids. Germline V lookup: CDR1 MNHNY, CDR2 SVGAGI (reference sequence). The CDR3 nucleotides are TGTGCCAGCAGTTCCGGACTAGCGGGCGGTGGGGAGACCCAGTACTTC. It specifies CASSSGLAGGGETQYF.

The J gene is TRBJ2-1, the V gene TRBV5-1; 7 nucleotides align to TRBD2. The CDR3 length is 15 residues. V shed 3 bases, J shed 6 bases, and the junction held 9 bases outside the gene matches. Germline CDR1 and CDR2: SGHRS and YFSETQ. CDR3 in amino acids: CASSSGLGAPNEQFF. CDR3 DNA: TGCGCCAGCAGCTCCGGACTAGGGGCTCCCAATGAGCAGTTCTTC.